The 27 T cell receptor beta chains listed next were all sequenced from one sample in a study of human T cells and chemical hapten exposure. The time point here: patch test 3, about 24 weeks after DPC sensitization. Treatment denoted: therapeutic diphenylcyclopropenone sensitization with weekly scalp DPC. Extraction of total RNA was performed on unfractionated whole blood. Using its own MiXCR run on the RACE reads, TCRdb lists one record per CDR3 protein. Here the sample spans around 40,000 distinct CDR3 sequences, approximately 12% being singletons. This material consisted of whole blood, taken in connection with sensitization to the hapten diphenylcyclopropenone (DPC). The receptors come from a woman aged 40-49 years with alopecia areata. Some clones in this sample may be carry-over from other donors' samples.

This clonotype was recorded a few times. The chain uses TRBV12-5 and TRBJ2-5; D uncertain. The V gene lost 6 bases and the J gene lost 4 bases, with 12 bases spanning the gap. Germline V gives CDR1 LGHNT, CDR2 FRNRAP. The length of the CDR3 is 13 residues. The CDR3 bases are TGTGCTAGTGGCTTTGTTAACTTAGAGACCCAGTACTTC. This sequence encodes CASGFVNLETQYF.

This clonotype was counted a few times. The CDR3, as DNA: TGTGCCAGCCGAAGCCCGCAGGGGCCACACGAGACCCAGTACTTC. It specifies CASRSPQGPHETQYF. V is TRBV28 and J is TRBJ2-5; tentative D call: TRBD1 (6 bases). The germline gives CDR1 MDHEN, CDR2 SYDVKM. The V end was cut by 8 bases, the J end by 5 bases, with 21 bases between. There are 15 residues in the CDR3.

The J gene is TRBJ1-2, the V gene TRBV7-9; possible D gene TRBD1, 6 bases. This CDR3 has 12 residues. V lost 6 bases, J lost 5 bases, and 10 bases lay in between. The germline V gene encodes CDR1 SEHNR and CDR2 FQNEAQ (reference sequence). CDR3 sequence reads: CASRTGSYGYTF. The CDR3 region has the DNA TGTGCCAGCAGGACAGGATCTTATGGCTACACCTTC.

This clonotype was observed a handful of times. This sequence joins TRBV29-1 and TRBJ2-1; D is possibly TRBD1 or TRBD2 (5 bases each). Germline values: CDR1 SQVTM, CDR2 ANQGSEA. V lost 7 bases and J lost 4, with 14 bases in between. This CDR3 comprises 13 residues. The CDR3 spells CSGPGRPYNEQFF. In DNA form, the CDR3 reads TGCAGCGGCCCGGGACGGCCATACAATGAGCAGTTCTTC.

V is TRBV5-1 and J is TRBJ2-7, with D perhaps matching TRBD1 (6 bases). This CDR3 has 13 residues. V was trimmed by 0 bases and J by 3 bases, leaving 7 bases between them. CDR1 and CDR2 from the germline V gene are SGHRS and YFSETQ. CDR3 amino acids: CASSLGTDYEQYF. CDR3 sequence (DNA): TGCGCCAGCAGCTTGGGGACAGACTACGAGCAGTACTTC.

The V gene is TRBV7-2, the J gene TRBJ2-3; D call uncertain. This CDR3 spans 14 amino acids. V gave up 3 bases and J gave up 6 bases, with 13 bases separating them. Germline-derived CDR1 and CDR2 are SGHTA and FQGNSA. CDR3 DNA sequence: TGTGCCAGCAGCTTCAGTCAGGTCATTGATACGCAGTATTTT. Protein sequence: CASSFSQVIDTQYF. The variable domain in full, completed from reference TRBV7-2 and TRBJ2-3, reads GAGVSQSPSNKVTEKGKDVELRCDPISGHTALYWYRQSLGQGLEFLIYFQGNSAPDKSGLPSDRFSAERTGGSVSTLTIQRTQQEDSAVYLCASSFSQVIDTQYFGPGTRLTVL.

The chain couples TRBV28 to TRBJ2-4; D not certain. Germline V gene data show CDR1 as MDHEN and CDR2 as SYDVKM. Trimming took 5 bases from V and 0 from J, leaving 14 bases between them. There are 16 residues in the CDR3. CDR3 nucleotide sequence: TGTGCCAGCAGTCCCCCCCCGCTAGTAGCCAAAAACATTCAGTACTTC. Residues: CASSPPPLVAKNIQYF.

This clonotype has a handful of counts. The chain couples TRBV10-3 to TRBJ2-3; a weak D match, TRBD1 (5 bases). CDR1 is ENHRY and CDR2 is SYGVKD in the germline V gene. The CDR3 spans 14 residues. The germline V and J ends were trimmed by 0 bases and 1 base, with 5 bases remaining between them. CDR3 amino acids: CAISESQGTDTQYF. The CDR3 DNA reads TGTGCCATCAGTGAGTCACAGGGCACAGATACGCAGTATTTT.

In this sample, this clonotype turned up many times. This chain connects TRBV29-1 to TRBJ2-1; tentatively, D is TRBD2 (5 bases). The CDR3 contains 12 residues. Germline V CDR1 and CDR2: SQVTM, ANQGSEA. The germline V and J ends were trimmed by 4 bases and 6 bases, with 10 bases remaining between them. The CDR3 here is CSVVLASNEQFF. Here the CDR3 DNA reads TGCAGCGTTGTCCTAGCCTCCAATGAGCAGTTCTTC.

This clonotype was detected ten times or more. V usage is TRBV29-1 and J usage is TRBJ1-5, with 8 nucleotides matching TRBD1. CDR3 length equals 13 residues. The germline gives CDR1 SQVTM, CDR2 ANQGSEA. Trimming took 6 bases from V and 6 from J; bases not matched to a gene: 7. The CDR3 here is CSVKGQGAQPQHF. The DNA for the CDR3 is TGCAGCGTAAAAGGACAGGGTGCTCAGCCCCAGCATTTT.

This clonotype was picked up many times. The chain couples TRBV7-7 to TRBJ2-7; D is undetermined. The germline V gene encodes CDR1 SSHAT and CDR2 FNYEAQ (reference sequence). The CDR3 loop spans 13 amino acids. The V end lost 3 bases, the J end lost 3 bases, and 9 bases lay between the germline ends. The CDR3, as DNA: TGTGCCAGCAGCTTTAGTTCCAACTACGAGCAGTACTTC. Protein sequence: CASSFSSNYEQYF.

This clonotype was seen ten or more times. This rearrangement joins TRBV7-3 to TRBJ2-2; 7 nucleotides line up with TRBD2. The germline V gene has CDR1 SGHTA and CDR2 FQGTGA. Trimming at V came to 2 bases and at J to 1 base, leaving 1 base not matched to a gene. CDR3 length: 15 residues. CDR3 nucleotides: TGTGCCAGCAGCTTAGGCGGGGGGAACACCGGGGAGCTGTTTTTT. Protein sequence: CASSLGGGNTGELFF.

Many counts were recorded for this clonotype. The gene calls are TRBV11-2 and TRBJ2-7; 9 bases match TRBD2. The length of the CDR3 is 17 residues. J gave up 2 bases and V 5 bases, and 13 bases lay outside the gene matches. The V gene's germline CDR1 is SGHAT and CDR2 FQNNGV. CDR3 region: CASSPLRGGASAYEQYF. DNA for the CDR3: TGTGCCAGCAGCCCCTTGCGGGGGGGCGCATCGGCCTACGAGCAGTACTTC.

In its sample, this clonotype was seen a few times. The V and J genes are TRBV5-6 and TRBJ1-2, with unresolved D. Germline assignment: CDR1 SGHDT and CDR2 YYEEEE. With 3 bases removed from V and 8 bases from J, the gap between germline ends came to 8 bases. This CDR3 region has 11 residues. The CDR3 protein is CASSYSDGYTF. In DNA, the CDR3 is TGTGCCAGCAGCTACTCCGACGGCTACACCTTC.

The chain links TRBV7-3 to TRBJ1-1, with a tentative D call TRBD1 (5 bases). This CDR3 region has 14 residues. Germline CDR1 is SGHTA and CDR2 is FQGTGA. V was clipped by 2 bases and J by 1 base, with 8 bases between them. The CDR3 nucleotides are TGTGCCAGCAGCTTAGGGGCGGGGAACACTGAAGCTTTCTTT. Encoded protein: CASSLGAGNTEAFF.

Many counts were recorded for this clonotype. This chain uses TRBV27 with TRBJ1-1; D is uncertain. Trimming took off 0 bases at V and 6 bases at J, with 8 bases between the two ends. Germline V gives CDR1 MNHEY, CDR2 SMNVEV (reference sequence). The CDR3 contains 13 residues. DNA for the CDR3: TGTGCCAGCAGTTTATCGACGGGGTCTGAAGCTTTCTTT. It encodes CASSLSTGSEAFF.

The chain has TRBV11-3 and TRBJ2-3, with D hard to call. This CDR3 region has 15 residues. Germline V gene sequence: CDR1 SGHNT, CDR2 YENEEA. Trimming took off 5 bases at V and 1 base at J, with 13 bases between the two ends. In DNA form, the CDR3 reads TGTGCCAGCAGCCAGAGGACCTCGGGCACAGATACGCAGTATTTT. This sequence encodes CASSQRTSGTDTQYF.

The chain is built from TRBV30 and TRBJ1-2; 7 bases fit TRBD1. V shed 2 bases, J shed 0 bases, and the junction held 3 bases outside the gene matches. In germline, CDR1 is GTSNPN, CDR2 SVGIG (reference sequence). The length of the CDR3 is 14 residues. CDR3 in DNA: TGTGCCTGGAGTAGACAGGGCCCTAACTATGGCTACACCTTC. It yields the protein CAWSRQGPNYGYTF.

This clonotype was seen only a few times. The CDR3 DNA sequence: TGTGCCAGCAGCTTAGCCGGGGGCCTGGGCGGCGAGACCCAGTACTTC. Residues: CASSLAGGLGGETQYF. This chain connects TRBV7-8 to TRBJ2-5; D may match TRBD1 or TRBD2 (6 bases each). The CDR3 runs 16 residues. In germline, CDR1 is SGHVS, CDR2 FQNEAQ. The V end lost 0 bases, the J end lost 5 bases, and 16 bases lay between the germline ends.

The chain employs TRBV28 and TRBJ2-7; TRBD1 might be the D (6 bases). Looked up from germline, CDR1 is MDHEN and CDR2 is SYDVKM. V lost 2 bases, J lost 3 bases, and 11 bases lay in between. The CDR3 totals 14 residues. DNA for the CDR3: TGTGCCAGCAGTTTAGGGACACTCGGCTACGAGCAGTACTTC. Encoded protein: CASSLGTLGYEQYF.

This clonotype has only a few counts. The chain recombines TRBV29-1 with TRBJ2-1, with no clear D. This CDR3 is 10 amino acids long. Germline assignment: CDR1 SQVTM and CDR2 ANQGSEA. Deletions cut 6 bases from V and 5 bases from J, with 5 bases between. The CDR3 here is CSVSHNEQFF. The DNA of the CDR3 is TGCAGCGTGTCCCACAATGAGCAGTTCTTC.

The chain combines TRBV20-1 with TRBJ1-1; no clear D. CDR3 length equals 11 residues. Trimming cost V 3 bases and J 6 bases, with 8 bases left between them. Germline V gives CDR1 DFQATT, CDR2 SNEGSKA (reference sequence). This chain's CDR3 is CSASRIPEAFF. CDR3 nucleotide sequence: TGCAGTGCTAGTAGGATCCCTGAAGCTTTCTTT.

This clonotype was seen ten or more times. The rearrangement links TRBV28 to TRBJ2-7; 10 bases are a match to TRBD2. The CDR3 consists of 11 residues. After removal of 6 bases from V and 12 bases from J, the junction contained 5 bases not matched to a gene. Germline CDR1 reads MDHEN; CDR2 reads SYDVKM. This chain's CDR3 is CASSLGTSAYF. CDR3 sequence (DNA): TGTGCCAGCAGCCTAGGGACTAGCGCGTACTTC.

V usage is TRBV29-1 and J usage is TRBJ2-5; TRBD2 matches 8 bases. The CDR3 loop spans 13 amino acids. The germline V gene encodes CDR1 SQVTM and CDR2 ANQGSEA. V lost 3 bases, J lost 5 bases, and 5 bases stayed unmatched. Written as DNA, the CDR3 is TGCAGCGTTGACCCCAGCGGGAGCGAGACCCAGTACTTC. It translates to CSVDPSGSETQYF.

J is TRBJ2-7 and V is TRBV4-3; TRBD1 is a possible D gene (5 bases). CDR3 length: 13 amino acids. In germline, CDR1 is LGHNA, CDR2 YSLEER. Trimming stripped 6 bases from V and 0 bases from J, with 9 bases between. CDR3 coding DNA: TGCGCCAGCAGTCTGGACATCTCCTACGAGCAGTACTTC. It codes for CASSLDISYEQYF.

This clonotype was picked up many times. V gene TRBV29-1 combines with J gene TRBJ1-2, with a tentative D call TRBD1 (5 bases). This CDR3 has 14 amino acids. V shed 3 bases and J shed 7 bases, with 18 bases lying between them. CDR1 is SQVTM, CDR2 ANQGSEA, per germline. The CDR3 here is CSVERGSSGSGYTF. The CDR3, as DNA: TGCAGCGTTGAGAGGGGATCTTCGGGGTCTGGCTACACCTTC.

This rearrangement joins TRBV28 to TRBJ2-7, with no clear D. This CDR3 is built from 13 residues. V was clipped by 6 bases and J by 6 bases, with 15 bases between them. Germline V gene lookup returns CDR1 MDHEN and CDR2 SYDVKM. CDR3 sequence: CASSPSSSGEQYF. For the CDR3, the DNA is TGTGCCAGCAGCCCCTCCTCATCGGGCGAGCAGTACTTC.